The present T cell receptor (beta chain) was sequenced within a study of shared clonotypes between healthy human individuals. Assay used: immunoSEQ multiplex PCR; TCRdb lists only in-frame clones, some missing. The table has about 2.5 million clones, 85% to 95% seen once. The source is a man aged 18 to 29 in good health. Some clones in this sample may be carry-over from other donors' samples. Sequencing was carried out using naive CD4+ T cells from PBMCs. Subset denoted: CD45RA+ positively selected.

DNA of the CDR3: TGTGCCAGCATTTGGTCGACCGGCGCCGGGGAGCTGTTTTTT. It encodes CASIWSTGAGELFF. This rearrangement joins TRBV2 to TRBJ2-2; D unresolved. The CDR3 contains 14 residues. Deletions cut 7 bases from V and 6 bases from J, with 15 bases between. Germline CDR1 and CDR2: SNHLY and FYNNEI. The variable domain in full, with the rest retrieved from reference TRBV2 and TRBJ2-2, is EPEVTQTPSHQVTQMGQEVILRCVPISNHLYFYWYRQILGQKVEFLVSFYNNEISEKSEIFDDQFSVERPDGSNFTLKIRSTKLEDSAMYFCASIWSTGAGELFFGEGSRLTVL.